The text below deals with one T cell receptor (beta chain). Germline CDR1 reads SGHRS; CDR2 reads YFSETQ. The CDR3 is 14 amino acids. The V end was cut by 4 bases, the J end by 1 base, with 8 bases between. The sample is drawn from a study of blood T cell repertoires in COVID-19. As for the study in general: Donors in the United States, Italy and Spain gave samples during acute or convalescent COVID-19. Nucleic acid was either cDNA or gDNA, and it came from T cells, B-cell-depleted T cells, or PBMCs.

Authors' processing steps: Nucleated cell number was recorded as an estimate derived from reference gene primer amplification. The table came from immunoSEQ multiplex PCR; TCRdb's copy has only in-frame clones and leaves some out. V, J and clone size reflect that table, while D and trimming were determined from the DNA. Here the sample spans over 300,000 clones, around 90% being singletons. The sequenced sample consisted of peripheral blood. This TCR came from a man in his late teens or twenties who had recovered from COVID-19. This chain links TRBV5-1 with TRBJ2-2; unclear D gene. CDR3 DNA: TGCGCCAGCAGCCCGGAGAGGAACACCGGGGAGCTGTTTTTT. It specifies CASSPERNTGELFF.